Shown below are 30 T cell receptor beta chains from a single sample sequenced in a study of early T cells in non-severe SARS-CoV-2 infection. Each CDR3 protein gets one entry after TCRdb re-called the 5' RACE reads with MiXCR. The sample holds tens of thousands of distinct CDR3 sequences, around a tenth seen once. Sequenced here: whole blood, sampled at baseline. Receptors were obtained from an adult who was a healthcare worker with PCR-confirmed SARS-CoV-2 infection or an uninfected control (not recorded which).

The rearrangement links TRBV5-5 to TRBJ2-7; 11 bases fit TRBD1. In germline, CDR1 is SGHKS, CDR2 YYEKEE (reference sequence). The V gene end was trimmed by 5 bases and the J gene end by 4 bases; junction bases not matched to a gene: 11. The CDR3 loop spans 16 amino acids. In nucleotides, the CDR3 is TGTGCCAGCAGTACAGGACAGGGGGCCGCCCCGTACGAGCAGTACTTC. Its protein product is CASSTGQGAAPYEQYF.

This rearrangement joins TRBV28 to TRBJ2-7; D remains ambiguous. Per the germline V gene, CDR1 is MDHEN and CDR2 is SYDVKM. This CDR3 is 11 amino acids long. Between the trimmed V and J ends, which lost 5 bases and 7 bases, there was a span of 9 bases. CDR3 coding DNA: TGTGCCAGCAGTATTTCAAGGGAGCAGTACTTC. This encodes CASSISREQYF.

The chain couples TRBV28 to TRBJ2-1, with D perhaps given as TRBD1 or TRBD2 (6 bases each). CDR3 length: 15 residues. V was cut by 6 bases and J by 6 bases, with 18 bases left in between. Per the germline V gene, CDR1 is MDHEN and CDR2 is SYDVKM. Written as DNA, the CDR3 is TGTGCCAGCAGGAGACTAGGGGGGACCCCCAATGAGCAGTTCTTC. It encodes CASRRLGGTPNEQFF. Full variable domain (missing parts from reference TRBV28 and TRBJ2-1): DVKVTQSSRYLVKRTGEKVFLECVQDMDHENMFWYRQDPGLGLRLIYFSYDVKMKEKGDIPEGYSVSREKKERFSLILESASTNQTSMYLCASRRLGGTPNEQFFGPGTRLTVL.

There are many counts of this clonotype. The chain carries TRBV11-2 and TRBJ2-1, with 7 bases matching TRBD2. The germline gives CDR1 SGHAT, CDR2 FQNNGV. CDR3 size: 16 residues. V gave up 1 base and J gave up 4 bases; unmatched junction bases: 7. The CDR3 sequence: CASSLVPEGGYNEQFF. CDR3 nucleotides: TGTGCCAGCAGCTTAGTACCGGAGGGAGGGTACAATGAGCAGTTCTTC.

This clonotype was seen at least ten times. The chain carries TRBV20-1 and TRBJ1-1; possibly TRBD1 for D (5 bases). Germline V lookup: CDR1 DFQATT, CDR2 SNEGSKA (reference sequence). Trimming shortened V by 0 bases and J by 5 bases, and 13 bases separated the two germline ends. This CDR3 is built from 14 residues. The CDR3 DNA sequence: TGCAGTGCTAGAGATAGGGGCATTAGGACTGAAGCTTTCTTT. Its protein product is CSARDRGIRTEAFF.

In this sample, this clonotype turned up a few times. The chain joins TRBV7-2 to TRBJ2-7; TRBD2 matches 10 bases. The CDR3 runs 15 residues. Germline-derived CDR1 and CDR2 are SGHTA and FQGNSA. V lost 5 bases, J lost 2 bases, and 6 bases stayed unmatched. The CDR3 nucleotides read TGTGCCAGCAGCGGTAGCGGGGGGAGAGCCTACGAGCAGTACTTC. Protein: CASSGSGGRAYEQYF.

This chain joins TRBV10-3 and TRBJ2-3; the match to TRBD2 covers 10 bases. Germline V gives CDR1 ENHRY, CDR2 SYGVKD. The junction had 9 bases not matched to a gene; V was cut back by 6 bases and J by 0 bases. The CDR3 loop spans 17 amino acids. The DNA for the CDR3 is TGTGCCATCAGAACCGGGACTAGCGCTCTAAGCACAGATACGCAGTATTTT. It specifies CAIRTGTSALSTDTQYF.

This clonotype was picked up a small number of times. The rearrangement links TRBV29-1 to TRBJ1-1; D unclear. Germline loops: CDR1 SQVTM, CDR2 ANQGSEA. V lost 4 bases and J lost 4, with 16 bases in between. The CDR3 loop spans 14 amino acids. The CDR3 DNA reads TGCAGCGTTGTTAACAGCTTCCTGCGCACTGAAGCTTTCTTT. Translated: CSVVNSFLRTEAFF.

The genes are TRBV6-1 and TRBJ1-5, with D hard to call. The CDR3 contains 14 residues. The V end lost 3 bases, the J end lost 11 bases, and 17 bases lay between the germline ends. Germline CDR1 reads MNHNS; CDR2 reads SASEGT. CDR3 sequence (DNA): TGTGCCAGCAGTGACCTGACTGAGAGCCGGGCCCAGCATTTT. Its translation is CASSDLTESRAQHF.

This clonotype was detected only a few times. The V gene is TRBV11-3, the J gene TRBJ2-3; no definite D call. Deletions cut 1 base from V and 9 bases from J, with 5 bases between. The CDR3 is 11 amino acids. From germline, CDR1 is SGHNT and CDR2 YENEEA. CDR3 DNA sequence: TGTGCCAGCAGCTTAGGAGACACGCAGTATTTT. Its protein is CASSLGDTQYF.

This clonotype has at least ten counts. The chain joins TRBV28 to TRBJ1-6, with D perhaps matching TRBD1 (6 bases). V lost 3 bases and J lost 7, with 22 bases in between. The CDR3 spans 18 residues. Germline V gives CDR1 MDHEN, CDR2 SYDVKM. CDR3 bases: TGTGCCAGCAGTTTGGGACGAGGGGGGCGCCGGCGAAATTCACCCCTCCACTTT. It specifies CASSLGRGGRRRNSPLHF. Drawing the rest from reference TRBV28 and TRBJ1-6, the complete variable domain is DVKVTQSSRYLVKRTGEKVFLECVQDMDHENMFWYRQDPGLGLRLIYFSYDVKMKEKGDIPEGYSVSREKKERFSLILESASTNQTSMYLCASSLGRGGRRRNSPLHFGNGTRLTVT.

This chain connects TRBV11-2 to TRBJ2-5; D ambiguous. CDR3 length equals 12 residues. Germline V gene lookup returns CDR1 SGHAT and CDR2 FQNNGV. Between the trimmed V and J ends, which lost 5 bases and 1 base, there was a span of 5 bases. CDR3 residues: CASSPSQETQYF. The CDR3 DNA follows: TGTGCCAGCAGCCCCAGCCAAGAGACCCAGTACTTC.

In this sample, this clonotype turned up a few times. V is TRBV7-2 and J is TRBJ1-2; D is perhaps TRBD1 (5 bases). This CDR3 is 14 amino acids long. Trimming pared 2 bases from V and 4 bases from J, leaving 11 bases between. Germline values: CDR1 SGHTA, CDR2 FQGNSA. CDR3 DNA: TGTGCCAGCAGCTTATTTGGGGGAGGCTATGGCTACACCTTC. This sequence encodes CASSLFGGGYGYTF.

The sample holds many counts of this clonotype. V gene TRBV3-1 combines with J gene TRBJ2-7; D is unresolved. This CDR3 has 13 amino acids. In germline, CDR1 is LGHDT, CDR2 YNNKEL (reference sequence). The germline V and J ends were trimmed by 0 bases and 0 bases, with 3 bases remaining between them. The CDR3 here is CASSQEDSYEQYF. The CDR3 DNA reads as TGTGCCAGCAGCCAAGAGGACTCCTACGAGCAGTACTTC.

The V call is TRBV18, the J call TRBJ1-1; D uncertain. Deletions cut 4 bases from V and 5 bases from J, with 11 bases between. Germline lookup yields CDR1 KGHSH and CDR2 LQKENI. The CDR3 spans 13 residues. The CDR3 DNA is TGTGCCAGCTCACTCGATTCTGGGACTGAAGCTTTCTTT. This encodes CASSLDSGTEAFF.

This clonotype has a count of ten or more. This chain uses TRBV6-5 with TRBJ2-2; TRBD2 matches at 10 bases. The CDR3 consists of 15 residues. Looked up from germline, CDR1 is MNHEY and CDR2 is SVGAGI. Trimming took 8 bases from V and 6 from J; bases not matched to a gene: 9. CDR3 coding DNA: TGTGCCAGCGGGGCTAGCGGGAGTATGGCCGGGGAGCTGTTTTTT. It encodes CASGASGSMAGELFF.

The chain joins TRBV18 to TRBJ2-7; 7 bases match TRBD1. Germline loops: CDR1 KGHSH, CDR2 LQKENI. The CDR3 runs to 15 residues. J gave up 1 base and V 5 bases, and 8 bases lay outside the gene matches. CDR3 region: CASSSDRDLSYEQYF. In DNA, the CDR3 is TGTGCCAGCTCATCAGACAGGGATCTTTCCTACGAGCAGTACTTC.

In its sample, this clonotype was seen many times. This chain links TRBV6-1 with TRBJ1-3; 12 bases are a match to TRBD1. The CDR3 runs to 16 residues. Germline V CDR1 and CDR2: MNHNS, SASEGT. Trimming at V came to 6 bases and at J to 8 bases, leaving 11 bases not matched to a gene. The CDR3 DNA reads as TGTGCCAGCAGCGAACCTCCGGGACAGGGGGCTTACACCATATATTTT. Protein: CASSEPPGQGAYTIYF.

This clonotype was seen at least ten times. The chain recombines TRBV29-1 with TRBJ2-5, with D hard to call. The V and J ends lost 0 bases and 5 bases respectively, with 16 bases between them. The CDR3 has 15 residues. Germline loops: CDR1 SQVTM, CDR2 ANQGSEA. CDR3 sequence reads: CSVEDRLGVGETQYF. The CDR3 region has the DNA TGCAGCGTTGAAGATCGGCTCGGAGTCGGGGAGACCCAGTACTTC.

This clonotype has at least ten counts. The rearrangement uses TRBV20-1 and TRBJ2-2; the D gene is possibly TRBD1 (5 bases). Trimming took off 3 bases at V and 7 bases at J, with 9 bases between the two ends. Germline CDR1 reads DFQATT; CDR2 reads SNEGSKA (reference sequence). The CDR3 sequence is 12 residues long. The CDR3 loop is CSASTGYGELFF. The CDR3 region has the DNA TGCAGTGCTAGTACAGGTTACGGGGAGCTGTTTTTT.

For the CDR3, the DNA is TGTGCCAGCTCTTTTACCGGGACAGGCTACGAGCAGTACTTC. Protein sequence: CASSFTGTGYEQYF. The V call is TRBV6-1, the J call TRBJ2-7; 8 bases align to TRBD1. Germline V gene sequence: CDR1 MNHNS, CDR2 SASEGT. This CDR3 is built from 14 residues. J was trimmed by 3 bases and V by 8 bases; bases with no gene match: 9.

This clonotype was seen more than once but under ten times. The CDR3 DNA follows: TGTGCCAGCAGCTTAGCTCGAACGGGCTTTGAGCAGTTCTTC. It codes for CASSLARTGFEQFF. The chain employs TRBV11-2 and TRBJ2-1; D call uncertain. The germline V gene has CDR1 SGHAT and CDR2 FQNNGV. The CDR3 is 14 amino acids. The ends were cut back, 1 base at V and 9 bases at J, with 13 bases in the middle.

This clonotype has a handful of counts. The rearrangement uses TRBV19 and TRBJ2-1; no clear D gene. Deletions cut 3 bases from V and 3 bases from J, with 6 bases between. The length of the CDR3 is 13 residues. CDR1 is LNHDA, CDR2 SQIVND, per germline (reference sequence). The CDR3 DNA is TGTGCCAGTAGTATCCAACTCTACAATGAGCAGTTCTTC. This gives the protein CASSIQLYNEQFF.

This clonotype occurred many times. The chain employs TRBV6-1 and TRBJ1-6; 7 bases are shared with TRBD1. V shed 1 base and J 7 bases; nucleotides not matched to a gene: 4. The germline V gene has CDR1 MNHNS and CDR2 SASEGT. There are 15 residues in the CDR3. The CDR3, as DNA: TGTGCCAGCAGTGAAGTCGTGGACAGGAATTCACCCCTCCACTTT. It translates to CASSEVVDRNSPLHF.

A few counts support this clonotype. The V and J genes are TRBV12-3 or TRBV12-4 and TRBJ2-1; TRBD2 matches 7 bases. CDR3 length: 14 residues. V lost 0 bases and J lost 8; bases outside the gene matches: 4. Written as DNA, the CDR3 is TGTGCCAGCAGTTTAGCGGGAGGGCCAGATGAGCAGTTCTTC. Translating gives CASSLAGGPDEQFF.

This clonotype was found many times. The chain is built from TRBV6-1 and TRBJ1-2, with a weak D call TRBD1 (5 bases). CDR1 is MNHNS, CDR2 SASEGT, per germline. This CDR3 is built from 16 residues. Between the trimmed V and J ends, which lost 8 bases and 0 bases, there was a span of 19 bases. CDR3 sequence reads: CASGGEGVIANYGYTF. CDR3 coding DNA: TGTGCCAGCGGAGGGGAAGGGGTAATAGCTAACTATGGCTACACCTTC.

There are many counts of this clonotype. The chain joins TRBV12-3 or TRBV12-4 to TRBJ2-3; D uncertain. The CDR3 consists of 14 residues. V lost 4 bases, J lost 5 bases, and 13 bases lay in between. CDR3: CASSSTFSRDTQYF. The CDR3, as DNA: TGTGCCAGCAGTTCCACCTTTAGTAGAGATACGCAGTATTTT.

CDR3 nucleotides: TGTGCCAGCAGCTTCGACAGAATTAATGAAAAACTGTTTTTT. This gives the protein CASSFDRINEKLFF. The chain links TRBV14 to TRBJ1-4; possibly TRBD1 for D (5 bases). Trimming cost V 5 bases and J 4 bases, with 11 bases left between them. The length of the CDR3 is 14 residues. The V gene's germline CDR1 is SGHDN and CDR2 FVKESK.

This clonotype has only a few counts. This chain links TRBV12-3 or TRBV12-4 with TRBJ1-3; 10 bases are a match to TRBD1. The CDR3 consists of 16 residues. Trimming removed 6 bases from V and 3 bases from J; junction bases left unmatched: 8. CDR3: CASSRGTGASGNTIYF. CDR3 bases: TGTGCCAGCAGCCGGGGGACAGGGGCAAGTGGAAACACCATATATTTT.

In this sample, this clonotype turned up a few times. V gene TRBV4-1 combines with J gene TRBJ2-1, with D perhaps matching TRBD1 or TRBD2 (5 bases each). CDR1 and CDR2 (germline): MGHRA, YSYEKL. V lost 4 bases to trimming and J lost 7 bases, with 11 bases between them. The CDR3 is 13 residues long. CDR3: CASSLGTGNEQFF. The DNA for the CDR3 is TGCGCCAGCAGCCTAGGGACCGGAAATGAGCAGTTCTTC.